One sample yielded the 3 T cell receptor beta chains listed below, sequenced in a study of regulatory T cells in long-lasting Graves disease. Arm-PCR of CDR3 regions and iRepertoire HTBI primers were used to build TCR beta libraries. TCRdb reprocessed the multiplex PCR reads with MiXCR, giving one entry per CDR3 protein. The profile shows some 400,000 distinct CDR3 sequences, about 15% of them singletons. The time point was: newly diagnosed GD, antithyroid drugs for less than 3 months. Extracted RNA from PBMCs served as the source of the TCR library. The sample was also linked to a second study, of T cells in Graves' hyperthyroidism and ophthalmopathy.

The source material was peripheral blood mononuclear cells (PBMCs), sampled at new diagnosis, from a patient treated with antithyroid drugs. The receptors originated from a woman aged 25 to 39 with Graves disease.

This clonotype was counted between two and nine times. Possible read error: a much larger clone is one base away. This sequence joins TRBV27 and TRBJ2-2; 11 bases map to TRBD2. Germline assignment: CDR1 MNHEY and CDR2 SMNVEV (reference sequence). With 0 bases clipped from V and 0 bases from J, the junction kept 0 bases outside the gene matches. CDR3 length equals 17 residues. The CDR3 sequence is CASSLSGLAANTGELFF. In nucleotides, the CDR3 is TGTGCCAGCAGTTTATCGGGACTAGCGGCGAACACCGGGGAGCTGTTTTTT.

Note on this clonotype: A much larger clonotype is one base distant, so this may be a read error. The chain links TRBV7-2 to TRBJ2-3; TRBD2 matches 8 bases. The J call is uncertain, as TRBJ2-5 better fits the DNA end. Germline V gene lookup returns CDR1 SGHTA and CDR2 FQGNSA. The length of the CDR3 is 16 residues. This chain's CDR3 is CASSTAVAGGLETQYF. As DNA, the CDR3 is TGTGCCAGCAGCACAGCTGTGGCGGGAGGACTGGAGACCCAGTACTTC.

This clonotype was recorded at least ten times. The chain joins TRBV20-1 to TRBJ2-3; 9 nucleotides align to TRBD2. Trimming cost V 5 bases and J 0 bases; bases outside gene matches: 3. The germline V gene encodes CDR1 DFQATT and CDR2 SNEGSKA (reference sequence). This CDR3 region has 14 residues. The CDR3 reads CSAGSGRSTDTQYF. The DNA for the CDR3 is TGCAGTGCTGGTAGCGGGAGAAGCACAGATACGCAGTATTTT.